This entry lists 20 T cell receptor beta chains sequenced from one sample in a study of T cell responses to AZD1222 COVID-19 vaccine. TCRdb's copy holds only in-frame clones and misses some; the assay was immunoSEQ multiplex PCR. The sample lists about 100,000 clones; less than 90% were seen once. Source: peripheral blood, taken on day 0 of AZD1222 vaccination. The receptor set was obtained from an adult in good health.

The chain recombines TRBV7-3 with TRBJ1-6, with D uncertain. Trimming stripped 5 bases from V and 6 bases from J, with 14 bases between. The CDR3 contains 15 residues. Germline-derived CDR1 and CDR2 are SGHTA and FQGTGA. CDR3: CASSLDTTFNSPLHF. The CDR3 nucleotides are TGTGCCAGCAGCCTCGACACCACCTTTAATTCACCCCTCCACTTT.

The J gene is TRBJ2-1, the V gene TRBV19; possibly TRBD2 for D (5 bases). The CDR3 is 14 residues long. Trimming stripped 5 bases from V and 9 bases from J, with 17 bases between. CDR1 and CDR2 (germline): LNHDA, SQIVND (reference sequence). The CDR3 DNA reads TGTGCCAGTAGTCATACCGCTGCGGGCGGTGAGCAGTTCTTC. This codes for CASSHTAAGGEQFF. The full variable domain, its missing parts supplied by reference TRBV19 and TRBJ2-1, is DGGITQSPKYLFRKEGQNVTLSCEQNLNHDAMYWYRQDPGQGLRLIYYSQIVNDFQKGDIAEGYSVSREKKESFPLTVTSAQKNPTAFYLCASSHTAAGGEQFFGPGTRLTVL.

The CDR3 region has the DNA TGTGCCAGCAGTCAGCCTGCGGGAGGGCACGAGCAGTACTTC. It yields the protein CASSQPAGGHEQYF. The chain has TRBV3-1 (or the pseudogene TRBV3-2) and TRBJ2-7, with 9 positions matching TRBD2. This CDR3 contains 14 residues. V was pared by 6 bases and J by 5 bases, with 8 bases of the junction left unmatched. The germline V gene encodes CDR1 LGHDT and CDR2 YNNKEL (reference sequence).

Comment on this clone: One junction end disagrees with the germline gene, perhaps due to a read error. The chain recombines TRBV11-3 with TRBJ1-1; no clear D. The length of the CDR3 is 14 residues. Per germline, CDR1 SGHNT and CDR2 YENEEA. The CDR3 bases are TGTACCAGCAGCTTAGGAAAAGTGCACACTGAAGCTTTCTTT. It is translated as CTSSLGKVHTEAFF.

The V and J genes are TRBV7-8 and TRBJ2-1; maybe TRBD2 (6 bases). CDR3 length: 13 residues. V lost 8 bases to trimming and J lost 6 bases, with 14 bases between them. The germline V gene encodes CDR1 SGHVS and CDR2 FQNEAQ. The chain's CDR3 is CASRRRGGNEQFF. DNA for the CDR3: TGTGCCAGCCGTCGTCGGGGAGGCAATGAGCAGTTCTTC.

In nucleotides, the CDR3 is TGTGCCAGCAGTTTCGCGGACAGGCTATACAATCAGCCCCAGCATTTT. Its protein product is CASSFADRLYNQPQHF. This chain links TRBV28 with TRBJ1-5; 7 bases are a match to TRBD1. This CDR3 has 16 amino acids. CDR1 MDHEN and CDR2 SYDVKM come from the germline V gene. Germline trimming cut 3 bases from V and 3 bases from J; bases unmatched to any gene: 8.

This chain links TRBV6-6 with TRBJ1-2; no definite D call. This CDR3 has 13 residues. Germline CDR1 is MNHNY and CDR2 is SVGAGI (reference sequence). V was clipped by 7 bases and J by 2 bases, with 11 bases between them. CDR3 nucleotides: TGTGCCAGCACGGGAGCAGGCAACTATGGCTACACCTTC. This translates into CASTGAGNYGYTF.

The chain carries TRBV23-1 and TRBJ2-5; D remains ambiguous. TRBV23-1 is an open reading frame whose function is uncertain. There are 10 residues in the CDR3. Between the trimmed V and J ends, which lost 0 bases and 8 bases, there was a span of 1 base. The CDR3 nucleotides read TGCGCCAGCAGTCAATCTACCCAGTACTTC. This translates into CASSQSTQYF.

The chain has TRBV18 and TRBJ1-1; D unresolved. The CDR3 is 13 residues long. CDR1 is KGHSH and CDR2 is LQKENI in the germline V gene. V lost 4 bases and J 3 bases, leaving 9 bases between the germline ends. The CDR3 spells CASSRSGDTEAFF. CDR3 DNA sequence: TGTGCCAGCTCACGAAGTGGGGACACTGAAGCTTTCTTT.

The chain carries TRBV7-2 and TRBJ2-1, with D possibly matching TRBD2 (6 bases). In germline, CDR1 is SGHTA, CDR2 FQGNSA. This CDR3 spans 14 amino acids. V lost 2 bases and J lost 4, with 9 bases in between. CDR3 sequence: CASSLLATYNEQFF. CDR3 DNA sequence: TGTGCCAGCAGCTTACTAGCGACGTACAATGAGCAGTTCTTC.

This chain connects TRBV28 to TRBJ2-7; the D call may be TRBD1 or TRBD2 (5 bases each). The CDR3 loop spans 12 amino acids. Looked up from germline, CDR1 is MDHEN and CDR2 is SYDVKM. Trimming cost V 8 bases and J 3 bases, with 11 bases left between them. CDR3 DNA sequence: TGTGCCAGCCACGGGACGCTCTACGAGCAGTACTTC. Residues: CASHGTLYEQYF.

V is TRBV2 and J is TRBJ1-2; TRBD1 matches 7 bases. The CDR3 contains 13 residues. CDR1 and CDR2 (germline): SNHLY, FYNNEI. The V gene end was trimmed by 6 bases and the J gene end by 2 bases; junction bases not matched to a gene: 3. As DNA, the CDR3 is TGTGCCAGCAGGGTAGGGGGCAACTATGGCTACACCTTC. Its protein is CASRVGGNYGYTF.

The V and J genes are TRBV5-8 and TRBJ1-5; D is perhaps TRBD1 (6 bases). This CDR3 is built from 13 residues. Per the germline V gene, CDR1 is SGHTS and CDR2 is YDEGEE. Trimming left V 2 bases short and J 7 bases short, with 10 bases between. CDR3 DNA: TGTGCCAGCAGCTTCCCAGGGGCCCAGCCCCAGCATTTT. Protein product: CASSFPGAQPQHF.

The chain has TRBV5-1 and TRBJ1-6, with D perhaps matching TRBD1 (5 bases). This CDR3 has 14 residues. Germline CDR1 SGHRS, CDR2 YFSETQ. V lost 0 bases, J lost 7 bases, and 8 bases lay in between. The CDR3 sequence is CASSLGTLNSPLHF. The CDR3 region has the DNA TGCGCCAGCAGCTTGGGGACACTCAATTCACCCCTCCACTTT.

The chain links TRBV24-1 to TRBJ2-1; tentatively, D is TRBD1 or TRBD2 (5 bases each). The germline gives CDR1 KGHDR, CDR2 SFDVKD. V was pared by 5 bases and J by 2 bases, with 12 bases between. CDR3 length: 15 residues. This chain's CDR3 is CATSGGVGAYNEQFF. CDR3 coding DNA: TGTGCCACCAGTGGTGGGGTGGGGGCCTACAATGAGCAGTTCTTC.

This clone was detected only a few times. Written as DNA, the CDR3 is TGTGCCAGCAGCCCCGACTGGTTCCGCTACGAGCAGTACTTC. It translates to CASSPDWFRYEQYF. The chain uses TRBV7-2 and TRBJ2-7; D unresolved. This CDR3 is 14 amino acids long. The V and J ends lost 5 bases and 3 bases respectively, with 14 bases between them. The germline CDR1 and CDR2 sequences are SGHTA and FQGNSA.

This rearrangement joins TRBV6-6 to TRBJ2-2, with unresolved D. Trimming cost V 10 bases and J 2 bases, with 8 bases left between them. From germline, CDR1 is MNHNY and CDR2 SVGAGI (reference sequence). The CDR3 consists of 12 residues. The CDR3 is CATDLNTGELFF. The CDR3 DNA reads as TGTGCCACGGACCTAAACACCGGGGAGCTGTTTTTT.

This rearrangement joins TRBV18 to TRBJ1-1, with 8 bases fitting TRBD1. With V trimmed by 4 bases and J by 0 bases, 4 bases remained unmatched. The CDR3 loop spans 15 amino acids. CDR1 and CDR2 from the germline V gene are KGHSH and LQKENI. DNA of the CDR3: TGTGCCAGCTCACGGGACAGGACCATGAACACTGAAGCTTTCTTT. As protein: CASSRDRTMNTEAFF.

The CDR3, as DNA: TGTGCCAGCAGCTTCCGGGACAGGATGAACACTGAAGCTTTCTTT. Translating it yields CASSFRDRMNTEAFF. The V gene is TRBV5-4, the J gene TRBJ1-1, with TRBD1 matching 8 bases. The CDR3 totals 15 residues. Germline values: CDR1 SGHNT, CDR2 YYREEE (reference sequence). Trimming cost V 2 bases and J 0 bases; bases outside gene matches: 3.

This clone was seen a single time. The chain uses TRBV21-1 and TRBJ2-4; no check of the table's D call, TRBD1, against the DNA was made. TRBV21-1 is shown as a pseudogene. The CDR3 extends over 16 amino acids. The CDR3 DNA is TGTGCCAGCAGCTCTCACGGACAGGGGGATCGAAACATTCAGTACTTC. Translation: CASSSHGQGDRNIQYF.